Listed here is a single T cell receptor beta chain. Its antigen is unknown. This sample is drawn from a study of T-cell reconstitution after alpha-beta-depleted transplantation in children. General study results and limits: Several hundred expanded graft clones reportedly gave rise to the alpha-beta T cells present about two months after transplant. A year post-transplant, T-cell counts and diversity derived mostly from newly produced T cells. Day-60 TCRbeta diversity that was high in some patients was derived from surviving recipient T cells and thymic progenitors.

Preparation of the TCRbeta library involved a method that used unique molecular identifiers. One entry per CDR3 protein results from TCRdb running MiXCR on the PCR reads. Of 65,000 to 75,000 distinct CDR3 sequences detected, over 4.5% appear once; the ten largest clones hold approximately 20%. Germline CDR1 is LGHDT and CDR2 is YNNKEL (reference sequence). Unmatched junction bases numbered 17, after V lost 11 bases and J lost 0 bases. This CDR3 has 19 amino acids. The sample was PBMCs, mostly from graft donor cells, taken 180 days after TCRalphabeta/CD19-depleted stem cell transplant. The chain recombines TRBV3-1 with TRBJ2-1; 12 nucleotides align to TRBD2. The clonotype comes from a boy in the first two years of life who had a stem cell transplant for acute myeloid leukemia, so the T cells may come from the graft donor. CDR3 in DNA: TGTGCCCTCAGTTTCGGGGGACTAGCGGGCCCCAGCTCCTACAATGAGCAGTTCTTC. This translates into CALSFGGLAGPSSYNEQFF.